These 22 T cell receptor beta chains originate from one sample sequenced in a study of blood T cell repertoires in COVID-19. Some clones are missing from TCRdb's copy, which holds only in-frame ones; the method was immunoSEQ multiplex PCR. This table has 130,000 or so clones, approximately 90% appearing once. The sample consisted of peripheral blood. The receptors originated from a man aged 45 to 65 with acute or convalescent COVID-19.

V and J are TRBV7-9 and TRBJ1-1, with 9 bases aligning to TRBD1. This CDR3 has 16 residues. With 2 bases clipped from V and 4 bases from J, the junction kept 8 bases outside the gene matches. CDR1 SEHNR and CDR2 FQNEAQ come from the germline V gene (reference sequence). The CDR3 is CASSLRGDRESTEAFF. The CDR3 DNA reads TGTGCCAGCAGCTTAAGGGGGGACAGGGAGAGCACTGAAGCTTTCTTT.

The chain combines TRBV30 with TRBJ1-5; TRBD1 aligns across 8 bases. V lost 5 bases to trimming and J lost 6 bases; unmatched junction nucleotides: 3. The length of the CDR3 is 12 residues. Germline V CDR1 and CDR2: GTSNPN, SVGIG (reference sequence). CDR3 sequence (DNA): TGTGCCTGGGGACAGGGTTCTCAGCCCCAGCATTTT. This codes for CAWGQGSQPQHF. Complete variable domain (other parts from reference TRBV30 and TRBJ1-5): SQTIHQWPATLVQPVGSPLSLECTVEGTSNPNLYWYRQAAGRGLQLLFYSVGIGQISSEVPQNLSASRPQDRQFILSSKKLLLSDSGFYLCAWGQGSQPQHFGDGTRLSIL.

The CDR3 DNA sequence: TGTGCCTCGGGGGACAGACCCTACAATGAGCAGTTCTTC. This sequence encodes CASGDRPYNEQFF. The rearrangement joins TRBV28 to TRBJ2-1, with D maybe TRBD1 (7 bases). From germline, CDR1 is MDHEN and CDR2 SYDVKM. The ends were cut back, 11 bases at V and 2 bases at J, with 13 bases in the middle. This CDR3 spans 13 amino acids.

This clone was observed a few times. V is TRBV9 and J is TRBJ1-2; 7 bases line up with TRBD1. Germline trimming cut 4 bases from V and 8 bases from J; bases unmatched to any gene: 17. Germline V lookup: CDR1 SGDLS, CDR2 YYNGEE. The CDR3 extends over 16 amino acids. DNA of the CDR3: TGTGCCAGCAGCCGGGACAGCGTGATGAATCCGTCGGGCTACACCTTC. Encoded protein: CASSRDSVMNPSGYTF.

The rearrangement links TRBV4-1 to TRBJ2-3; possible D gene TRBD2, 5 bases. Trimming stripped 0 bases from V and 2 bases from J, with 18 bases between. This CDR3 region has 18 residues. The germline V gene encodes CDR1 MGHRA and CDR2 YSYEKL. The CDR3 region is CASSQDILERINTDTQYF. As DNA, the CDR3 is TGCGCCAGCAGCCAAGATATCTTGGAGCGGATTAACACAGATACGCAGTATTTT.

This chain uses TRBV19 with TRBJ1-1; 7 bases are a match to TRBD1. CDR1 and CDR2 (germline): LNHDA, SQIVND (reference sequence). V gave up 6 bases and J gave up 0 bases; unmatched junction bases: 4. The CDR3 totals 14 residues. This chain's CDR3 is CASSRQGMNTEAFF. CDR3 sequence (DNA): TGTGCCAGTAGCCGACAGGGAATGAACACTGAAGCTTTCTTT.

The chain combines TRBV18 with TRBJ1-1, with TRBD1 identical over 8 bases. V lost 6 bases to trimming and J lost 4 bases; unmatched junction nucleotides: 7. The length of the CDR3 is 14 residues. Germline lookup yields CDR1 KGHSH and CDR2 LQKENI. The DNA for the CDR3 is TGTGCCAGCTCCCTCGGACAGGGTACCACTGAAGCTTTCTTT. Translated, it gives CASSLGQGTTEAFF.

The chain employs TRBV2 and TRBJ1-1; TRBD1 might be the D (5 bases). The CDR3 loop spans 16 amino acids. Germline loops: CDR1 SNHLY, CDR2 FYNNEI. The V end lost 2 bases, the J end lost 5 bases, and 18 bases lay between the germline ends. DNA of the CDR3: TGTGCCAGCAGTGAATTCGGCCTTTCGGAGGGGACTGAAGCTTTCTTT. Its translation is CASSEFGLSEGTEAFF. The full variable domain, with the rest looked up from reference TRBV2 and TRBJ1-1, is EPEVTQTPSHQVTQMGQEVILRCVPISNHLYFYWYRQILGQKVEFLVSFYNNEISEKSEIFDDQFSVERPDGSNFTLKIRSTKLEDSAMYFCASSEFGLSEGTEAFFGQGTRLTVV.

A remark on this clone: The junction and the germline gene differ at one end; a read error may be behind it. The chain combines TRBV6-5 with TRBJ2-7, with 10 bases fitting TRBD1. Germline CDR1 and CDR2: MNHEY and SVGAGI. CDR3 size: 11 residues. The CDR3 reads CASTDGTGENF. In nucleotides, the CDR3 is TGTGCCAGCACCGACGGGACAGGGGAGAACTTC.

This clone was observed a single time. This chain connects TRBV2 to TRBJ2-7; 8 bases are shared with TRBD2. Trimming at V came to 8 bases and at J to 0 bases, leaving 3 bases not matched to a gene. The CDR3 contains 13 residues. The V gene's germline CDR1 is SNHLY and CDR2 FYNNEI. CDR3 residues: CASLAGPSYEQYF. The DNA for the CDR3 is TGTGCCAGCCTAGCGGGCCCCTCCTACGAGCAGTACTTC.

The chain carries TRBV7-9 and TRBJ1-5; D remains unclear. V lost 4 bases and J lost 4, with 8 bases in between. CDR3 size: 13 residues. CDR1 is SEHNR, CDR2 FQNEAQ, per germline (reference sequence). The CDR3 sequence is CASSSTRNQPQHF. For the CDR3, the DNA is TGTGCCAGCAGCTCCACACGTAATCAGCCCCAGCATTTT.

The J gene is TRBJ1-1, the V gene TRBV3-1 (or the pseudogene TRBV3-2); D call uncertain. The CDR3 totals 14 residues. The germline CDR1 and CDR2 sequences are LGHDT and YNNKEL (reference sequence). V lost 4 bases to trimming and J lost 6 bases, with 15 bases between them. The CDR3 region has the DNA TGTGCCAGCAGCCTATCGGCGGGGAGCGCTGAAGCTTTCTTT. Encoded protein: CASSLSAGSAEAFF.

The V call is TRBV5-1, the J call TRBJ2-3; no reliable D call. This CDR3 spans 14 amino acids. Germline V gene data show CDR1 as SGHRS and CDR2 as YFSETQ. V lost 0 bases and J 2 bases, leaving 7 bases between the germline ends. The CDR3 DNA reads as TGCGCCAGCAGCTTGGTAGTATTCACAGATACGCAGTATTTT. Its protein product is CASSLVVFTDTQYF.

The J gene is TRBJ1-5, the V gene TRBV3-1 (or the pseudogene TRBV3-2), with 9 bases fitting TRBD1. V lost 4 bases to trimming and J lost 7 bases; unmatched junction nucleotides: 5. CDR3 size: 14 residues. Germline V gene lookup returns CDR1 LGHDT and CDR2 YNNKEL (reference sequence). CDR3 sequence: CASSLGQGRQPQHF. For the CDR3, the DNA is TGTGCCAGCAGCCTCGGACAGGGGCGACAGCCCCAGCATTTT.

This chain joins TRBV10-3 and TRBJ2-7, with 7 bases that match TRBD1. The CDR3 is made up of 13 amino acids. The germline gives CDR1 ENHRY, CDR2 SYGVKD. Trimming removed 6 bases from V and 0 bases from J; junction bases left unmatched: 2. The CDR3 sequence: CAIRGTASYEQYF. The CDR3 nucleotides read TGTGCCATCAGGGGGACAGCCTCCTACGAGCAGTACTTC.

The V call is TRBV5-1, the J call TRBJ2-7; 7 bases are a match to TRBD1. Trimming took 3 bases from V and 1 from J; bases not matched to a gene: 4. The CDR3 totals 14 residues. Germline V CDR1 and CDR2: SGHRS, YFSETQ. The CDR3 DNA sequence: TGCGCCAGCAGCTCCCGACAGGGTTCCTACGAGCAGTACTTC. Translated: CASSSRQGSYEQYF.

This sequence joins TRBV19 and TRBJ1-2, with a possible D match to TRBD1 (6 bases). The CDR3 sequence is 14 residues long. Germline V gene lookup returns CDR1 LNHDA and CDR2 SQIVND (reference sequence). Trimming took 7 bases from V and 8 from J, leaving 20 bases between them. CDR3: CASTTMGALGGYTF. The CDR3 DNA reads TGTGCCAGTACCACTATGGGGGCTCTCGGAGGCTACACCTTC.

J is TRBJ2-4 and V is TRBV2, with D uncertain. V dropped 2 bases and J dropped 0 bases, with 11 bases sitting between them. This CDR3 is 16 amino acids long. Germline V CDR1 and CDR2: SNHLY, FYNNEI. CDR3 DNA sequence: TGTGCCAGCAGTGAATGGCAGGCACTAGCCAAAAACATTCAGTACTTC. It translates to CASSEWQALAKNIQYF.

The J gene is TRBJ1-2, the V gene TRBV7-9; D uncertain. V was clipped by 4 bases and J by 1 base, with 10 bases between them. The germline CDR1 and CDR2 sequences are SEHNR and FQNEAQ (reference sequence). The CDR3 runs to 14 residues. This chain's CDR3 is CASSSLTYNYGYTF. In nucleotides, the CDR3 is TGTGCCAGCAGCTCACTAACTTATAACTATGGCTACACCTTC. Complete variable domain (other parts from reference TRBV7-9 and TRBJ1-2): DTGVSQNPRHKITKRGQNVTFRCDPISEHNRLYWYRQTLGQGPEFLTYFQNEAQLEKSRLLSDRFSAERPKGSFSTLEIQRTEQGDSAMYLCASSSLTYNYGYTFGSGTRLTVV.

This clone has only a few counts. Additional DNA sequences in this sample encode the identical CDR3. The gene calls are TRBV19 and TRBJ1-2; D is unclear. Per the germline V gene, CDR1 is LNHDA and CDR2 is SQIVND (reference sequence). This CDR3 has 14 residues. V lost 3 bases, J lost 2 bases, and 10 bases lay in between. CDR3 in DNA: TGTGCCAGTAGTATTGGTCAGACAAACTATGGCTACACCTTC. Translation gives CASSIGQTNYGYTF.

The rearrangement joins TRBV19 to TRBJ1-5, with TRBD1 identical over 7 bases. In germline, CDR1 is LNHDA, CDR2 SQIVND (reference sequence). With V trimmed by 6 bases and J by 4 bases, 3 bases remained unmatched. This CDR3 comprises 13 residues. Here the CDR3 reads CASRTGDNQPQHF. CDR3 sequence (DNA): TGTGCCAGTAGAACAGGGGATAATCAGCCCCAGCATTTT.

The gene calls are TRBV6-5 and TRBJ2-7, with 9 bases aligning to TRBD1. Trimming at V came to 6 bases and at J to 2 bases, leaving 5 bases not matched to a gene. The CDR3 covers 14 residues. In germline, CDR1 is MNHEY, CDR2 SVGAGI. CDR3 coding DNA: TGTGCCAGCAGAGGGACAGGGCAGACCTACGAGCAGTACTTC. This translates into CASRGTGQTYEQYF.